The clone carrying this T cell receptor beta chain has a count of ten or more. TCRdb reprocessed the PCR reads via MiXCR. The table lists 13,000 to 15,000 clones, just over 25% of them singletons, with 9.5% to 13% in the top ten. This sample was taken from a study of metastatic and nonmetastatic thyroid tumors. CDR1 is KGHSY, CDR2 FQNENV, per germline. Trimming removed 0 bases from V and 4 bases from J, with 6 bases in between. The CDR3 length is 13 residues. Not a single patient had been given any form of treatment at any point before undergoing thyroid surgery. What was sequenced was tumor tissue. J is TRBJ1-2 and V is TRBV16; D is unclear. This receptor was identified in a female donor with papillary thyroid cancer or a benign thyroid nodule (not recorded which). Some clones in this sample may be carry-over from other donors' samples. CDR3 residues: CASSQSSGYGYTF. Here the CDR3 DNA reads TGTGCCAGCAGCCAATCATCGGGCTATGGCTACACCTTC.